A single sample gave rise to the 23 T cell receptor beta chains below, sequenced in a study of OX40 agonist ivuxolimab in advanced cancers. Sequencing was performed with immunoSEQ multiplex PCR; in TCRdb, only in-frame clones are kept and a portion is missing. The sample includes 77,000 or so clones, about nine tenths of them seen just once. Sample: CD4+ or CD8+ T cells sorted from blood, taken in a trial of the OX40 agonist ivuxolimab. The source is an adult with an advanced solid tumor such as melanoma, head and neck, liver or kidney cancer.

The V and J genes are TRBV28 and TRBJ1-2, with a tentative D call TRBD1 (6 bases). The CDR3 runs to 17 residues. The V end lost 4 bases, the J end lost 5 bases, and 23 bases lay between the germline ends. Per the germline V gene, CDR1 is MDHEN and CDR2 is SYDVKM. CDR3 sequence (DNA): TGTGCCAGCAGTTCCCCCCCGGGGGGGGGCAAGGGGTATGGCTACACCTTC. Its protein product is CASSSPPGGGKGYGYTF.

V is TRBV5-4 and J is TRBJ2-4; D perhaps matches TRBD2 (7 bases). Germline lookup yields CDR1 SGHNT and CDR2 YYREEE (reference sequence). Between the trimmed V and J ends, which lost 4 bases and 7 bases, there was a span of 18 bases. CDR3 size: 15 residues. The CDR3 here is CASSRGGPAVNIQYF. The CDR3 nucleotides read TGTGCCAGCAGCAGGGGGGGTCCTGCGGTCAACATTCAGTACTTC.

This clone was detected a few times. The chain links TRBV5-1 to TRBJ1-1; 9 positions agree with TRBD1. The CDR3 loop spans 16 amino acids. Germline V gene data show CDR1 as SGHRS and CDR2 as YFSETQ. V was pared by 4 bases and J by 0 bases, with 7 bases of the junction left unmatched. CDR3 residues: CASSPGTGIMNTEAFF. DNA of the CDR3: TGCGCCAGCAGCCCCGGGACAGGGATCATGAACACTGAAGCTTTCTTT. The full variable domain, rest sourced from reference TRBV5-1 and TRBJ1-1, is KAGVTQTPRYLIKTRGQQVTLSCSPISGHRSVSWYQQTPGQGLQFLFEYFSETQRNKGNFPGRFSGRQFSNSRSEMNVSTLELGDSALYLCASSPGTGIMNTEAFFGQGTRLTVV.

The chain employs TRBV7-9 and TRBJ1-4; D not resolved. The CDR3 is made up of 14 amino acids. Looked up from germline, CDR1 is SEHNR and CDR2 is FQNEAQ (reference sequence). Trimming took off 4 bases at V and 0 bases at J, with 6 bases between the two ends. CDR3 in amino acids: CASSSGATNEKLFF. The CDR3 DNA follows: TGTGCCAGCAGCTCCGGAGCAACTAATGAAAAACTGTTTTTT.

The chain has TRBV25-1 and TRBJ2-2; unclear D gene. V lost 6 bases, J lost 1 base, and 0 bases lay in between. CDR3 length equals 11 residues. From germline, CDR1 is MGHDK and CDR2 SYGVNS. The CDR3, as DNA: TGTGCCAGCAGGAACACCGGGGAGCTGTTTTTT. Amino acid sequence: CASRNTGELFF.

CDR3 DNA: TGTGCCAGCAGCTTGGGACAGGGAGACTATGGCTACACCTTC. This codes for CASSLGQGDYGYTF. This chain uses TRBV5-6 with TRBJ1-2; the match to TRBD1 covers 7 bases. Per germline, CDR1 SGHDT and CDR2 YYEEEE. Trimming took 0 bases from V and 3 from J; bases not matched to a gene: 2. The CDR3 sequence is 14 residues long.

The chain combines TRBV28 with TRBJ2-3; D is possibly TRBD1 or TRBD2 (5 bases each). Germline loops: CDR1 MDHEN, CDR2 SYDVKM. CDR3 length: 13 residues. V was shortened by 8 bases and J by 2 bases, with 11 bases between the two germline ends. The CDR3 DNA follows: TGTGCCAGCTTCCGGGACCTCACAGATACGCAGTATTTT. The encoded protein is CASFRDLTDTQYF.

The chain carries TRBV5-1 and TRBJ2-2, with 10 bases fitting TRBD2. V trimming: 3 bases; J trimming: 5 bases; junction bases outside the gene matches: 1. Germline loops: CDR1 SGHRS, CDR2 YFSETQ. The CDR3 contains 14 residues. The DNA of the CDR3 is TGCGCCAGCAGCTGGACTAGCGGAACCGGGGAGCTGTTTTTT. It codes for CASSWTSGTGELFF.

This chain links TRBV4-1 with TRBJ1-3; D not resolved. The germline V and J ends were trimmed by 4 bases and 1 base, with 14 bases remaining between them. The CDR3 consists of 16 residues. In germline, CDR1 is MGHRA, CDR2 YSYEKL. CDR3 in DNA: TGCGCCAGCAGCCCCGAGGTCGGACCTTCTGGAAACACCATATATTTT. Translating it yields CASSPEVGPSGNTIYF.

The chain couples TRBV9 to TRBJ2-7; D is possibly TRBD2 (6 bases). This CDR3 comprises 14 residues. Germline CDR1 SGDLS, CDR2 YYNGEE. Trimming stripped 2 bases from V and 5 bases from J, with 14 bases between. The CDR3 sequence: CASSVGGMKDEQYF. CDR3 sequence (DNA): TGTGCCAGCAGCGTTGGGGGGATGAAGGACGAGCAGTACTTC.

V and J are TRBV28 and TRBJ1-5; 7 nucleotides align to TRBD1. Germline CDR1 is MDHEN and CDR2 is SYDVKM. Germline trimming cut 3 bases from V and 7 bases from J; bases unmatched to any gene: 6. The CDR3 runs to 14 residues. The CDR3 region is CASSLSQGGQPQHF. The CDR3, as DNA: TGTGCCAGCAGTTTGTCGCAGGGGGGACAGCCCCAGCATTTT.

This clone has just a few counts. This chain joins TRBV6-5 and TRBJ1-3; no definite D call. Trimming took off 6 bases at V and 1 base at J, with 10 bases between the two ends. Germline CDR1 and CDR2: MNHEY and SVGAGI. This CDR3 has 14 amino acids. This chain's CDR3 is CASRPQVSGNTIYF. The CDR3, as DNA: TGTGCCAGCAGACCTCAGGTTTCTGGAAACACCATATATTTT.

The J gene is TRBJ2-1, the V gene TRBV29-1; D may match TRBD1 or TRBD2 (5 bases each). Trimming stripped 5 bases from V and 6 bases from J, with 17 bases between. Germline V gene data show CDR1 as SQVTM and CDR2 as ANQGSEA. This CDR3 has 14 residues. CDR3: CSVLPGAWGNEQFF. DNA of the CDR3: TGCAGCGTTCTTCCCGGGGCCTGGGGCAATGAGCAGTTCTTC.

The V and J genes are TRBV14 and TRBJ2-1; D not certain. Trimming took 1 base from V and 3 from J, leaving 10 bases between them. CDR1 and CDR2 from the germline V gene are SGHDN and FVKESK. The CDR3 length is 15 residues. The DNA for the CDR3 is TGTGCCAGCAGCCAAGTAGGACGATTCTACAATGAGCAGTTCTTC. Translation gives CASSQVGRFYNEQFF.

The chain carries TRBV10-3 and TRBJ1-1; maybe TRBD1 (6 bases). Trimming left V 0 bases short and J 11 bases short, with 10 bases between. The germline V gene has CDR1 ENHRY and CDR2 SYGVKD. CDR3 size: 12 residues. CDR3 sequence reads: CAISESSQGAFF. In DNA, the CDR3 is TGTGCCATCAGTGAGTCGAGTCAGGGGGCTTTCTTT.

Comment on this clone: Its ends do not fully match the called genes, so a read error is possible. V and J are TRBV15 and TRBJ2-7; D is unresolved. CDR3 size: 15 residues. Germline V gives CDR1 LNHNV, CDR2 YYDKDF (reference sequence). This CDR3 reads CATSREAYSSYEQHF. CDR3 bases: TGTGCCACCAGCAGAGAAGCTTACAGCTCCTACGAGCAGCACTTC. Together with reference TRBV15 and TRBJ2-7, the CDR3 gives the full variable domain: DAMVIQNPRYQVTQFGKPVTLSCSQTLNHNVMYWYQQKSSQAPKLLFHYYDKDFNNEADTPDNFQSRRPNTSFCFLDIRSPGLGDTAMYLCATSREAYSSYEQHFGPGTRLTVT.

The rearrangement uses TRBV18 and TRBJ1-4, with no clear D. Per germline, CDR1 KGHSH and CDR2 LQKENI. Deletions cut 3 bases from V and 2 bases from J, with 4 bases between. There are 13 residues in the CDR3. The CDR3 sequence is CASSPYTNEKLFF. DNA for the CDR3: TGTGCCAGCTCACCTTACACTAATGAAAAACTGTTTTTT.

V and J are TRBV15 and TRBJ2-7; either TRBD1 or TRBD2 may fit D (5 bases each). The CDR3 is 14 residues long. Germline CDR1 LNHNV, CDR2 YYDKDF (reference sequence). V was pared by 4 bases and J by 5 bases, with 15 bases between. The CDR3 is CATSKGEGPHEQYF. CDR3 coding DNA: TGTGCCACCAGCAAGGGTGAGGGGCCACACGAGCAGTACTTC. The complete variable domain, with remaining parts taken from reference TRBV15 and TRBJ2-7, reads DAMVIQNPRYQVTQFGKPVTLSCSQTLNHNVMYWYQQKSSQAPKLLFHYYDKDFNNEADTPDNFQSRRPNTSFCFLDIRSPGLGDTAMYLCATSKGEGPHEQYFGPGTRLTVT.

About this clone: At one end the junction does not follow the germline gene, possibly because of a read error. V gene TRBV28 combines with J gene TRBJ1-2; D gene ambiguous. From germline, CDR1 is MDHEN and CDR2 SYDVKM. The CDR3 runs 11 residues. The CDR3 region is CASTDPARLVF. CDR3 in DNA: TGTGCCAGCACCGATCCCGCGCGGCTTGTTTTC.

The gene calls are TRBV5-1 and TRBJ2-7, with D maybe TRBD2 (5 bases). The germline gives CDR1 SGHRS, CDR2 YFSETQ. This CDR3 region has 15 residues. The V and J ends lost 0 bases and 4 bases respectively, with 14 bases between them. The CDR3 reads CASSLVTGLGYEQYF. The DNA of the CDR3 is TGCGCCAGCAGCTTGGTTACGGGATTGGGATACGAGCAGTACTTC.

This clone was found once. The chain joins TRBV5-4 to TRBJ2-2; 13 positions agree with TRBD2. Germline CDR1 SGHNT, CDR2 YYREEE (reference sequence). The CDR3 loop spans 18 amino acids. The junction had 6 bases not matched to a gene; V was cut back by 4 bases and J by 0 bases. CDR3 sequence: CASSRGLAGAANTGELFF. In DNA, the CDR3 is TGTGCCAGCAGCCGAGGACTAGCGGGGGCTGCGAACACCGGGGAGCTGTTTTTT.

This chain uses TRBV27 with TRBJ1-1, with 7 bases aligning to TRBD1. V dropped 4 bases and J dropped 1; count of bases not matched to a gene: 0. Germline CDR1 reads MNHEY; CDR2 reads SMNVEV (reference sequence). The CDR3 is 13 amino acids. DNA of the CDR3: TGTGCCAGCAGTTGGACAGGGAACACTGAAGCTTTCTTT. Amino acid sequence: CASSWTGNTEAFF.

The J gene is TRBJ1-2, the V gene TRBV28; D is ambiguous. There are 12 residues in the CDR3. Germline assignment: CDR1 MDHEN and CDR2 SYDVKM. The germline V and J ends were trimmed by 3 bases and 4 bases, with 6 bases remaining between them. The CDR3 is CASSFGLYGYTF. The CDR3 DNA follows: TGTGCCAGCAGTTTCGGCCTCTATGGCTACACCTTC.